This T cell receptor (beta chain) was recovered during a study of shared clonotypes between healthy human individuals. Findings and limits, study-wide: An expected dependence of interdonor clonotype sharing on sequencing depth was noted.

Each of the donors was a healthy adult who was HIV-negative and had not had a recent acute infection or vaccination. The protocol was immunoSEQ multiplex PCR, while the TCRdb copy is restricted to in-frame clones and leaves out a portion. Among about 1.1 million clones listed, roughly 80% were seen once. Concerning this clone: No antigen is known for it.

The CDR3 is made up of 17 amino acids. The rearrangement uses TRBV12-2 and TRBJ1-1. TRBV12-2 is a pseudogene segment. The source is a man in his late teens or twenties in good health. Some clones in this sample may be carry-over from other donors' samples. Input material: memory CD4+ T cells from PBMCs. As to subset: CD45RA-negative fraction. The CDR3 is CASRLAPGRHLEGEAFF. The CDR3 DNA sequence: TGTGCAAGTCGCTTAGCGCCGGGCAGACACCTCGAAGGTGAAGCTTTCTTT.